Following are 3 T cell receptor beta chains from one sample sequenced in a study of response to subunit inactivated influenza vaccine. Each CDR3 protein gets one entry after TCRdb re-called the RT-PCR reads with MiXCR. The table records 500,000 to 550,000 distinct CDR3 sequences, under 8.5% of them present only once. This specimen was PBMCs from blood, taken about 23 months after vaccination. The receptors derive from a man between 45 and 75 years old who received an inactivated influenza vaccine.

This chain connects TRBV15 to TRBJ2-7; no clear D gene. Germline V gene sequence: CDR1 LNHNV, CDR2 YYDKDF (reference sequence). The CDR3 is 14 amino acids. V lost 1 base and J 0 bases, leaving 7 bases between the germline ends. CDR3 sequence (DNA): TGTGCCACCAGCAGAGCCCTGAGCTCCTACGAGCAGTACTTC. It yields the protein CATSRALSSYEQYF. The whole variable domain, filled in from reference TRBV15 and TRBJ2-7, reads DAMVIQNPRYQVTQFGKPVTLSCSQTLNHNVMYWYQQKSSQAPKLLFHYYDKDFNNEADTPDNFQSRRPNTSFCFLDIRSPGLGDTAMYLCATSRALSSYEQYFGPGTRLTVT.

Only a few counts were recorded for this clonotype. The chain combines TRBV5-1 with TRBJ1-6; no reliable D call. This CDR3 spans 14 amino acids. Germline CDR1 SGHRS, CDR2 YFSETQ. V lost 1 base and J 6 bases, leaving 8 bases between the germline ends. The DNA of the CDR3 is TGCGCCAGCAGCTTGAACACAGCTAATTCACCCCTCCACTTT. Amino acid sequence: CASSLNTANSPLHF.

The chain recombines TRBV7-2 with TRBJ2-2, with D possibly being TRBD1 (5 bases). V was trimmed by 4 bases and J by 8 bases, leaving 8 bases between them. The CDR3 contains 12 residues. Germline CDR1 reads SGHTA; CDR2 reads FQGNSA. The CDR3 sequence is CASSSYRGELFF. The CDR3 DNA follows: TGTGCCAGCAGCTCCTACAGGGGGGAGCTGTTTTTT.